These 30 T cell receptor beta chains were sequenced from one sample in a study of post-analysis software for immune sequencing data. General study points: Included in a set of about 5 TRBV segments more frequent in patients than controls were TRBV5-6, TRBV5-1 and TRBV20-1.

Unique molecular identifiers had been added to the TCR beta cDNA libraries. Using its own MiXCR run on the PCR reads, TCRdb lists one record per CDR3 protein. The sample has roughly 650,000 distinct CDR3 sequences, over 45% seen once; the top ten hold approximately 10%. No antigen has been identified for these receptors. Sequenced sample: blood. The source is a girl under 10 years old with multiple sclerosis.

DNA of the CDR3: TGTGCCAGCAGCCAAGACTTCGGGGGGGACCGCATCTACGAGCAGTACTTC. Its translation: CASSQDFGGDRIYEQYF. The J gene is TRBJ2-7, the V gene TRBV3-1; 8 bases align to TRBD2. The germline V gene has CDR1 LGHDT and CDR2 YNNKEL (reference sequence). V was pared by 0 bases and J by 3 bases, with 10 bases of the junction left unmatched. CDR3 length: 17 residues.

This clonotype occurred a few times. This CDR3 reads CASSYGTGSSYEQYF. In nucleotides, the CDR3 is TGTGCCAGCAGTTACGGGACAGGGAGCTCCTACGAGCAGTACTTC. J is TRBJ2-7 and V is TRBV6-6, with 9 bases aligning to TRBD1. CDR3 length equals 15 residues. V lost 2 bases and J lost 0; bases outside the gene matches: 2. The V gene's germline CDR1 is MNHNY and CDR2 SVGAGI (reference sequence).

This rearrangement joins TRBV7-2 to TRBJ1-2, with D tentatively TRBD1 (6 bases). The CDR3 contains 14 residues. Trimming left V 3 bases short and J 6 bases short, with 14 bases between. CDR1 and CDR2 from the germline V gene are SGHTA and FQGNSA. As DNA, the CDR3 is TGTGCCAGCAGCTTGGGCCCCAGGGGCGATGGCTACACCTTC. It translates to CASSLGPRGDGYTF.

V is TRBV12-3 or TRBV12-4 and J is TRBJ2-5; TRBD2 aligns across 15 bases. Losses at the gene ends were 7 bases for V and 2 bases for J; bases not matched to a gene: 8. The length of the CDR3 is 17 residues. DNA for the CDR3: TGTGCCAGCACCTCGGGACTAGCGGGGGGATCGCAAGAGACCCAGTACTTC. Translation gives CASTSGLAGGSQETQYF.

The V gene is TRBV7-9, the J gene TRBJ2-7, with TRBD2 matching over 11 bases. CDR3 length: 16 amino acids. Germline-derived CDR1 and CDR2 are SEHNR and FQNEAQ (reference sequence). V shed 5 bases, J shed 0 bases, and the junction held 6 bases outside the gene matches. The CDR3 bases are TGTGCCAGCAGCCCGAGACTAGCGGGGTCCTCCTACGAGCAGTACTTC. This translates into CASSPRLAGSSYEQYF.

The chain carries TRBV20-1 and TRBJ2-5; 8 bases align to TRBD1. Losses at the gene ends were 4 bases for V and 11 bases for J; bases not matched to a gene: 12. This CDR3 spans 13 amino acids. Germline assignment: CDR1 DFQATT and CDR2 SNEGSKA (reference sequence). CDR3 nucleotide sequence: TGCAGTGCTACAATCAGGGGGCTGCACGAACAGTACTTC. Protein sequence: CSATIRGLHEQYF.

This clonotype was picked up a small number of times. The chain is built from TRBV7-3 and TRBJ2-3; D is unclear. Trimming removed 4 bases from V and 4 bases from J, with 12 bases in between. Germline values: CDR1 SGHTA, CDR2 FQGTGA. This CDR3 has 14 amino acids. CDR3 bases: TGTGCCAGCAGCTCCGGACCGACCCCAGATACGCAGTATTTT. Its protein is CASSSGPTPDTQYF.

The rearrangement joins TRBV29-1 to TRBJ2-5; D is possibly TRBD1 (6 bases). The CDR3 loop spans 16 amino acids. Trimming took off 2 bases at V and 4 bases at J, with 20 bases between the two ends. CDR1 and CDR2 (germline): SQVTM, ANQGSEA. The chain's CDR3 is CSVELWNRVSGETQYF. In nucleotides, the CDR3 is TGCAGCGTTGAACTGTGGAACAGGGTATCAGGAGAGACCCAGTACTTC.

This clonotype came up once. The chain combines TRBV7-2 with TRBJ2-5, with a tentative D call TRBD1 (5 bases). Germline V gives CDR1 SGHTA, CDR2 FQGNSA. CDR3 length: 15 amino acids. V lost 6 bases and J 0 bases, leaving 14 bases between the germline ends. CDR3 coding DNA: TGTGCCAGCAGAGCCAGGGCTGGAAACCAAGAGACCCAGTACTTC. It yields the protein CASRARAGNQETQYF.

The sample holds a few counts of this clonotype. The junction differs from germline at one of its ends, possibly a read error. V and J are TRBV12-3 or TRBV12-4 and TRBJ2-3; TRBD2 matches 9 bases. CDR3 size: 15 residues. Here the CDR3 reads CTSREGLALSDTQYF. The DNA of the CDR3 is TGTACCAGCAGAGAAGGACTAGCGTTATCAGATACGCAGTATTTT.

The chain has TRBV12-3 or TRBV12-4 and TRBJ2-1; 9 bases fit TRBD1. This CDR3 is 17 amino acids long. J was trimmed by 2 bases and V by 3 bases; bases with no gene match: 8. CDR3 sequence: CASSLNLGQGAYNEQFF. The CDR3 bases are TGTGCCAGCAGTTTGAATCTGGGACAGGGAGCCTACAATGAGCAGTTCTTC.

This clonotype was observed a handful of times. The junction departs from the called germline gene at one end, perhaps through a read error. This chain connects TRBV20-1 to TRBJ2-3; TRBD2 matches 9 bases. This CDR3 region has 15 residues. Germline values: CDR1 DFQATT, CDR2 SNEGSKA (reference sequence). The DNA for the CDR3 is TGCAGTGCTAGATCCGACGGCGGGAGGGCAGATGCGCAGTATTTT. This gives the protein CSARSDGGRADAQYF.

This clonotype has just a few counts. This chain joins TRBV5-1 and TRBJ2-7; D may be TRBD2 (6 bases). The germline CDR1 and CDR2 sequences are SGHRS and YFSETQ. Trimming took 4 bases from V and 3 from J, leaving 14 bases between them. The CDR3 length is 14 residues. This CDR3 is CASSPGVRGYEQYF. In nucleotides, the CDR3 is TGCGCCAGCAGCCCGGGGGTGAGGGGCTACGAGCAGTACTTC.

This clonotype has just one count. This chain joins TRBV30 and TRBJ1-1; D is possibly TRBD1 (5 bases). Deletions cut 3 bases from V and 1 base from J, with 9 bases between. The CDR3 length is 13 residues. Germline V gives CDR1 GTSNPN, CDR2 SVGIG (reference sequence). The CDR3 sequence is CAWSGATNTEAFF. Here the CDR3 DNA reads TGTGCCTGGAGCGGGGCCACGAACACTGAAGCTTTCTTT.

CDR3 in DNA: TGTGCCAGCAGTACTAGCGGGGGGCGATTCAGCACAGATACGCAGTATTTT. Translated, it gives CASSTSGGRFSTDTQYF. The genes are TRBV6-2 or TRBV6-3 and TRBJ2-3; 12 bases are shared with TRBD2. The CDR3 totals 17 residues. J gave up 0 bases and V 5 bases, and 6 bases lay outside the gene matches. Germline V gene data show CDR1 as MNHEY and CDR2 as SVGEGT.

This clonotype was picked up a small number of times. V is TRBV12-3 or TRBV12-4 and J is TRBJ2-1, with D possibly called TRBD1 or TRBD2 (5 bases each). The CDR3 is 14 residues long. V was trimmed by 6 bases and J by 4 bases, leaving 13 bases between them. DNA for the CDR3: TGTGCCAGCAGCCACCGGGACGGATACAATGAGCAGTTCTTC. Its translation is CASSHRDGYNEQFF.

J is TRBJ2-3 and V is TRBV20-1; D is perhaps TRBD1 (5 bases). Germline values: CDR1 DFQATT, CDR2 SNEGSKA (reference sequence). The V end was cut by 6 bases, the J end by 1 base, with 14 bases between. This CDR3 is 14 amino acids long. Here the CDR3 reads CSAWQGEGTDTQYF. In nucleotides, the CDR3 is TGCAGTGCCTGGCAAGGGGAAGGCACAGATACGCAGTATTTT.

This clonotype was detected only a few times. This CDR3 reads CASSPGVETQYF. Written as DNA, the CDR3 is TGTGCCAGCTCACCGGGGGTAGAGACCCAGTACTTC. This rearrangement joins TRBV18 to TRBJ2-7; either TRBD1 or TRBD2 may supply D (5 bases each). The assigned J gene may be wrong: the sequence end matches TRBJ2-5 better. Germline assignment: CDR1 KGHSH and CDR2 LQKENI. The CDR3 contains 12 residues.

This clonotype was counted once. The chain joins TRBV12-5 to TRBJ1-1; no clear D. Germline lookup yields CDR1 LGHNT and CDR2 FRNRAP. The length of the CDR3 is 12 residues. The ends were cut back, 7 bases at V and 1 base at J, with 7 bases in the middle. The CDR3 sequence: CASATANTEAFF. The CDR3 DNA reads TGTGCTAGTGCGACGGCGAACACTGAAGCTTTCTTT.

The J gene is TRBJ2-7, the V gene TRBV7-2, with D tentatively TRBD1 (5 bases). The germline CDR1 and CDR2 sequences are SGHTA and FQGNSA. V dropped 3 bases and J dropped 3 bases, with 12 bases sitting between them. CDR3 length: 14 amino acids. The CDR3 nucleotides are TGTGCCAGCAGCTTGGGATCGACAGACTACGAGCAGTACTTC. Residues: CASSLGSTDYEQYF.

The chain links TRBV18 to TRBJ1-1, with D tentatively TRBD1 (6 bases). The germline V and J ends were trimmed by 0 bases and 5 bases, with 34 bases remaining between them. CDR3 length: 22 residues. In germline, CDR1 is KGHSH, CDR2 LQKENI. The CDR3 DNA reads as TGTGCCAGCTCACCACCAATCAGGGGCAACCCCAATAAAGGGTTGAGGAGTACTGAAGCTTTCTTT. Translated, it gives CASSPPIRGNPNKGLRSTEAFF.

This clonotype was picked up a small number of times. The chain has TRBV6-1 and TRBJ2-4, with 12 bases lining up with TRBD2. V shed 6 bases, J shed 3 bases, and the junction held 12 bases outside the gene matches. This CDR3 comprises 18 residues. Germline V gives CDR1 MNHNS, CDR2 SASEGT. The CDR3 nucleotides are TGTGCCAGCAGCGACTTGACTAGCGGGAGATGGGTCAAAAACATTCAGTACTTC. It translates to CASSDLTSGRWVKNIQYF.

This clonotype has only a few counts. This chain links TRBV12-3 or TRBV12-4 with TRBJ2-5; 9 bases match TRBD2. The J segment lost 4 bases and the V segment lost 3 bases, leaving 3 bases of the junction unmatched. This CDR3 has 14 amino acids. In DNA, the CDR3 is TGTGCCAGCAGTTTCGCGGGGGGGACAGAGACCCAGTACTTC. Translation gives CASSFAGGTETQYF.

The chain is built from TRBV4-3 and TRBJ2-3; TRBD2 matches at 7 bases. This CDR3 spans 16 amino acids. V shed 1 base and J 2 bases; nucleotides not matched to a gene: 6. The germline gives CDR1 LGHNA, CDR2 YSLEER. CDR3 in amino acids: CASSQVAGDFTDTQYF. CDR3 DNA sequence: TGCGCCAGCAGCCAAGTGGCGGGGGATTTCACAGATACGCAGTATTTT.

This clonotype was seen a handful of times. CDR3 sequence reads: CATSGQVYRTDTQYF. The CDR3 DNA reads as TGTGCCACCAGCGGTCAGGTTTACCGCACAGATACGCAGTATTTT. The chain employs TRBV15 and TRBJ2-3; D is uncertain. This CDR3 contains 15 residues. V was pared by 5 bases and J by 1 base, with 13 bases between. The germline gives CDR1 LNHNV, CDR2 YYDKDF (reference sequence).

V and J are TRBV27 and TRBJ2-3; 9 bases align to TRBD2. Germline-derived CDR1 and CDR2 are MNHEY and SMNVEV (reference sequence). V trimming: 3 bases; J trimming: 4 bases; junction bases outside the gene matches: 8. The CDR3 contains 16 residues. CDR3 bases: TGTGCCAGCAGTTTGGAGGCGGGGGGGCATCCAGATACGCAGTATTTT. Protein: CASSLEAGGHPDTQYF.

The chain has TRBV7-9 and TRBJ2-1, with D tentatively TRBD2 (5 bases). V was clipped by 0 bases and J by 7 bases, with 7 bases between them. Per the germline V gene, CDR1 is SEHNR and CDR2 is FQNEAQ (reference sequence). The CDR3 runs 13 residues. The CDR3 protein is CASSLAGSNEQFF. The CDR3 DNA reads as TGTGCCAGCAGCTTAGCAGGGAGTAATGAGCAGTTCTTC.

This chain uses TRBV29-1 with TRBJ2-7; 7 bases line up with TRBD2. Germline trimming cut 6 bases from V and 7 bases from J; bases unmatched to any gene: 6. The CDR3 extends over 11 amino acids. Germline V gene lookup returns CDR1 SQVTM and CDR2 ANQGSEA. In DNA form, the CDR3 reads TGCAGCGTCCATACCGGGGGGGAGCAGTACTTC. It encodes CSVHTGGEQYF.

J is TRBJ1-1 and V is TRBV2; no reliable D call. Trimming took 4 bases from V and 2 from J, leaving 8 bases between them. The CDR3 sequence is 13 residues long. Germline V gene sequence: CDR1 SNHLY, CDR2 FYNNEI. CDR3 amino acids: CASSVMGNTEAFF. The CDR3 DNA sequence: TGTGCCAGCAGTGTAATGGGAAACACTGAAGCTTTCTTT.

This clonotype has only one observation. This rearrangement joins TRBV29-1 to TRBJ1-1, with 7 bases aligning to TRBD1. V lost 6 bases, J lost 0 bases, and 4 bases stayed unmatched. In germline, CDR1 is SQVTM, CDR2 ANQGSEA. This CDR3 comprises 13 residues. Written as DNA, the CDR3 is TGCAGCGTACAGACAGGGTTGAACACTGAAGCTTTCTTT. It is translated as CSVQTGLNTEAFF.